A selection of T cell receptor beta chains follows, all from one sample in a study of shared clonotypes between healthy human individuals. Profiling relied on immunoSEQ multiplex PCR, and the TCRdb table lists in-frame clones only, not all of them. Of about 2.1 million clones detected, just under 95% appear once; the ten largest clones hold approximately 1.6%. The specimen sequenced was naive CD8+ T cells from PBMCs. These receptors were collected from a man younger than 35 in good health. Some clones in this sample may be carry-over from other donors' samples. The CDR3 runs from the conserved cysteine through the conserved F or W. D genes are given only for firm matches. Not every row has a clone size; where given, it reads once, few, many or a size class.

V: TRBV29-1
D: TRBD2
J: TRBJ2-7
size: NA
DNA: TGCAGCGTTGTCCCGACCCAGGGAGGGTCGCGCGAGCAGTACTTC
CDR3: CSVVPTQGGSREQYF

V: TRBV27
D: TRBD1
J: TRBJ2-2
size: NA
DNA: TGTGCCAGCAGTAACCGGGACAGGGTATACACCGGGGAGCTGTTTTTT
CDR3: CASSNRDRVYTGELFF

V: TRBV7-9
D: NA
J: TRBJ1-5
size: NA
DNA: TGTGCCAGCACCTTCTCTTATAGCAATCAGCCCCAGCATTTT
CDR3: CASTFSYSNQPQHF

V: TRBV7-8
D: NA
J: TRBJ2-7
size: NA
DNA: TGTGCCAGCAGCTCCCGGGGCAGGACTTACTACGAGCAGTACTTC
CDR3: CASSSRGRTYYEQYF

V: TRBV7-2
D: NA
J: TRBJ2-1
size: NA
DNA: TGTGCCAGCAGCACGACGCCACTTAGCACCTACAATGAGCAGTTCTTC
CDR3: CASSTTPLSTYNEQFF

V: TRBV21-1
D: NA
J: TRBJ2-2
size: NA
DNA: TGTGCCAGCAGCATGGGACAGGTGAACACCGGGGAGCTGTTTTTT
CDR3: CASSMGQVNTGELFF

V: TRBV27
D: TRBD2
J: TRBJ2-1
size: NA
DNA: TGTGCCAGCAGCTACTACGGACTAGCGGCATACAATGAGCAGTTCTTC
CDR3: CASSYYGLAAYNEQFF

V: TRBV5-1
D: NA
J: TRBJ2-7
size: NA
DNA: TGCGCCAGCAGCTCGGAGAAACCCTACGAGCAGTACTTC
CDR3: CASSSEKPYEQYF

V: TRBV10-3
D: TRBD2
J: TRBJ2-7
size: NA
DNA: TGTGCCATCAGTGATAGCGGGAGTTGGGACGAGCAGTACTTC
CDR3: CAISDSGSWDEQYF

V: TRBV27
D: NA
J: TRBJ2-1
size: once
DNA: TGTGCCAGCAGTACCAGGGAAGGACGCAGCGGACCCTGGGAGTTCTTC
CDR3: CASSTREGRSGPWEFF

V: TRBV19
D: NA
J: TRBJ2-2
size: NA
DNA: TGTGCCAGCAACGGTTCCCCCTTAAGGGGTCGCACCGGGGAGCTGTTTTTT
CDR3: CASNGSPLRGRTGELFF

V: TRBV2
D: NA
J: TRBJ1-4
size: NA
DNA: TGTGCCAGCAGTGGCGATGCAACTAATGAAAAACTGTTTTTT
CDR3: CASSGDATNEKLFF

V: TRBV7-9
D: NA
J: TRBJ2-7
size: NA
DNA: TGTGCCAGCAGCTTTAGCACTCGGGACGGATCCTACGAGCAGTACTTC
CDR3: CASSFSTRDGSYEQYF

V: TRBV6-1
D: TRBD1
J: TRBJ1-5
size: NA
DNA: TGTGCCAGCGAGATAACAGGGGACAGCAATCAGCCCCAGCATTTT
CDR3: CASEITGDSNQPQHF

V: TRBV6-5
D: NA
J: TRBJ1-5
size: NA
DNA: TGTGCCAGCAGTCCCCTGAGCGAGACCGGTCAGCCCCAGCATTTT
CDR3: CASSPLSETGQPQHF

V: TRBV5-1
D: NA
J: TRBJ1-5
size: NA
DNA: TGCGCCAGCAGCTTGTGGTCAGGGGACAATCAGCCCCAGCATTTT
CDR3: CASSLWSGDNQPQHF

V: TRBV19
D: NA
J: TRBJ2-5
size: NA
DNA: TGTGCCAGTAGTCCCCGGACAGTGCGTGAGACCCAGTACTTC
CDR3: CASSPRTVRETQYF

V: TRBV28
D: TRBD2
J: TRBJ2-1
size: NA
DNA: TGTGCCAGCAGTTCCCGCGGGAGCCCTCACAATGAGCAGTTCTTC
CDR3: CASSSRGSPHNEQFF

V: TRBV20-1
D: NA
J: TRBJ2-1
size: NA
DNA: TGCAGTGCTCCCCGTGGGTTCGGGCAGTTCTTC
CDR3: CSAPRGFGQFF

V: TRBV4-3
D: NA
J: TRBJ1-1
size: NA
DNA: TGCGCCAGCAGCCAAGGACTACTCCGGGCTACTGAAGCTTTCTTT
CDR3: CASSQGLLRATEAFF

V: TRBV9
D: NA
J: TRBJ2-7
size: NA
DNA: TGTGCCAGCAGCGGAGGGGCGATGAACTACGAGCAGTACTTC
CDR3: CASSGGAMNYEQYF

V: TRBV6-1
D: NA
J: TRBJ2-7
size: NA
DNA: TGTGCCACCGTGGGGGTACTTGCCTACGAGCAGTACTTC
CDR3: CATVGVLAYEQYF

V: TRBV19
D: TRBD1
J: TRBJ2-1
size: NA
DNA: TGTGCCAGTAGTATACGAAGGGGGCCCTACAATGAGCAGTTCTTC
CDR3: CASSIRRGPYNEQFF

V: TRBV29-1
D: NA
J: TRBJ2-7
size: few
DNA: TGCAGCGTTGTGGGCAGCTCCTACGAGCAGTACTTC
CDR3: CSVVGSSYEQYF

V: TRBV10-3
D: TRBD1
J: TRBJ2-3
size: NA
DNA: TGTGCCATCAGTGAGTCGGGGACAGGAGTCACAGATACGCAGTATTTT
CDR3: CAISESGTGVTDTQYF

V: TRBV6-7
D: NA
J: TRBJ1-1
size: NA
DNA: TGTGCCAGCAATCCCGTGGGGGGAGTGTACACTGAAGCTTTCTTT
CDR3: CASNPVGGVYTEAFF

V: TRBV7-9
D: TRBD2
J: TRBJ2-7
size: NA
DNA: TGTGCCAGCAGCATAGGACTAGCGGACTCCTACGAGCAGTACTTC
CDR3: CASSIGLADSYEQYF

V: TRBV7-8
D: NA
J: TRBJ2-7
size: NA
DNA: TGTGCCAGCAGCCGGACCGGGACACAACCCTACGAGCAGTACTTC
CDR3: CASSRTGTQPYEQYF

V: TRBV6-1
D: TRBD1
J: TRBJ1-4
size: NA
DNA: TGTGCCAGCAGTGAACGGCAGGGGGCAGTTAATGAAAAACTGTTTTTT
CDR3: CASSERQGAVNEKLFF

V: TRBV7-9
D: NA
J: TRBJ2-1
size: NA
DNA: TGTGCCAGCAGCTTTGGGGTCGGCAATGAGCAGTTCTTC
CDR3: CASSFGVGNEQFF

V: TRBV19
D: TRBD2
J: TRBJ2-7
size: NA
DNA: TGTGCCAGTAGTATAGGACTAGCGGGATCATACGAGCAGTACTTC
CDR3: CASSIGLAGSYEQYF

V: TRBV7-9
D: TRBD1
J: TRBJ2-5
size: NA
DNA: TGTGCCAGCAGCCCCGGGGACAGCCAAGAGACCCAGTACTTC
CDR3: CASSPGDSQETQYF

V: TRBV27
D: TRBD2
J: TRBJ2-1
size: NA
DNA: TGTGCCAGCAGTCCGCTAGCGGGAGGAAATGAGCAGTTCTTC
CDR3: CASSPLAGGNEQFF

V: TRBV15
D: TRBD1
J: TRBJ2-4
size: NA
DNA: TGTGCCACCAGCGGAGAACAGGGGACGGACATTCAGTACTTC
CDR3: CATSGEQGTDIQYF

V: TRBV20-1
D: NA
J: TRBJ2-5
size: NA
DNA: TGCAGTGGGATTGGGGTCCAGTACTTC
CDR3: CSGIGVQYF

V: TRBV7-6
D: NA
J: TRBJ2-1
size: NA
DNA: TGTGCCAGCAGCTTAAGCGCTATCCCATCCTACAATGAGCAGTTCTTC
CDR3: CASSLSAIPSYNEQFF

V: TRBV7-9
D: TRBD1
J: TRBJ2-2
size: NA
DNA: TGTGCCAGCAGCCCCTGGACAGGGGGGGACACCGGGGAGCTGTTTTTT
CDR3: CASSPWTGGDTGELFF

V: TRBV5-1
D: NA
J: TRBJ2-1
size: NA
DNA: TGCGCCAGCAGCCAAATGCAGGGGACCTACAATGAGCAGTTCTTC
CDR3: CASSQMQGTYNEQFF

V: TRBV7-9
D: NA
J: TRBJ2-1
size: NA
DNA: TGTGCCAGCAGCCCCGGGGTCTCCTACAATGAGCAGTTCTTC
CDR3: CASSPGVSYNEQFF

V: TRBV7-9
D: NA
J: TRBJ2-7
size: NA
DNA: TGTGCCAGCAGCTCCCGGGCCGTACCCCCCTACGAGCAGTACTTC
CDR3: CASSSRAVPPYEQYF

V: TRBV19
D: TRBD1
J: TRBJ1-2
size: NA
DNA: TGTGCCAGTAGTCCAGAACGACAGGGGGTTGACTATGGCTACACCTTC
CDR3: CASSPERQGVDYGYTF

V: TRBV5-4
D: NA
J: TRBJ2-7
size: NA
DNA: TGTGCCAGCAGCTTGAGGGACAGCGGGGACGAGCAGTACTTC
CDR3: CASSLRDSGDEQYF

V: TRBV18
D: NA
J: TRBJ2-5
size: NA
DNA: TGTGCCAGCTCACCACGGACACGTGACCAAGAGACCCAGTACTTC
CDR3: CASSPRTRDQETQYF

V: TRBV28
D: TRBD2
J: TRBJ2-1
size: NA
DNA: TGTGCCAGCAGTTTATTGGCGGGAGAGATTTGGAGTGAGCAGTTCTTC
CDR3: CASSLLAGEIWSEQFF

V: TRBV10-3
D: TRBD1
J: TRBJ2-3
size: NA
DNA: TGTGCCATCAGTGAGGACGACAGGGGGCTGGGAGATACGCAGTATTTT
CDR3: CAISEDDRGLGDTQYF

V: TRBV6-5
D: NA
J: TRBJ2-7
size: NA
DNA: TGTGCCAGCAGGGGGGCGCCCTCCTACGAGCAGTACTTC
CDR3: CASRGAPSYEQYF

V: TRBV30
D: TRBD1
J: TRBJ1-1
size: NA
DNA: TGTGCCTGGGACCCGACAGGGGGGAACACTGAAGCTTTCTTT
CDR3: CAWDPTGGNTEAFF

V: TRBV9
D: NA
J: TRBJ2-2
size: NA
DNA: TGTGCCAGCAGCGTAGAGAGAACCGGGGAGCTGTTTTTT
CDR3: CASSVERTGELFF

V: TRBV6-1
D: NA
J: TRBJ1-1
size: NA
DNA: TGTGCCAGCAGTGAATGGACCGGGGTGATGGCTTTCTTT
CDR3: CASSEWTGVMAFF

V: TRBV7-9
D: NA
J: TRBJ1-2
size: NA
DNA: TGTGCCAGCAGCTTTGAGCGGGGGAACTACTATGGCTACACCTTC
CDR3: CASSFERGNYYGYTF

V: TRBV9
D: TRBD2
J: TRBJ2-7
size: NA
DNA: TGTGCCAGCAGCGAGGGACTAGCGGGAGGATACGAGCAGTACTTC
CDR3: CASSEGLAGGYEQYF

V: TRBV4-1
D: TRBD1
J: TRBJ1-1
size: NA
DNA: TGCGCCAGCAGCCTTAGGACAGGCCAAAACACTGAAGCTTTCTTT
CDR3: CASSLRTGQNTEAFF

V: TRBV13
D: TRBD2
J: TRBJ2-5
size: NA
DNA: TGTGCCAGCAGCATACTAGCGGGGGGCCAAGAGACCCAGTACTTC
CDR3: CASSILAGGQETQYF

V: TRBV14
D: NA
J: TRBJ2-7
size: NA
DNA: TGTGCCAGCAGCCAAGATGGTCTAACCTACGAGCAGTACTTC
CDR3: CASSQDGLTYEQYF

V: TRBV29-1
D: NA
J: TRBJ1-1
size: NA
DNA: TGCAGCGTCAGGGGTATCGGGGGTCATTTCTACACTGAAGCTTTCTTT
CDR3: CSVRGIGGHFYTEAFF

V: TRBV27
D: NA
J: TRBJ2-7
size: NA
DNA: TGTGCCAGCAGCGAGGGTCTCTACTACGAGCAGTACTTC
CDR3: CASSEGLYYEQYF

V: TRBV7-8
D: NA
J: TRBJ2-3
size: NA
DNA: TGTGCCAGCAGCGGTACAAGTACAGATACGCAGTATTTT
CDR3: CASSGTSTDTQYF

V: TRBV6-5
D: NA
J: TRBJ1-3
size: NA
DNA: TGTGCCAGCAGTTCCACCCGGGCCTCTGGAAACACCATATATTTT
CDR3: CASSSTRASGNTIYF

V: TRBV7-8
D: TRBD2
J: TRBJ2-7
size: NA
DNA: TGTGCCAGCAGCTCTACTCTAGCGGGAGGGCCGGTTCGGTACGAGCAGTACTTC
CDR3: CASSSTLAGGPVRYEQYF